Shown below are 8 T cell receptor beta chains from a single sample sequenced in a study of cytomegalovirus exposure and HLA in healthy donors. This PCR relied on a set of 60 Vbeta primers and 13 Jbeta primers. Data came from immunoSEQ multiplex PCR; TCRdb stores just in-frame clones and leaves some out. The sample has under 150,000 clones; under 80% are singletons. The specimen was PBMCs. The receptor set was obtained from a middle-aged woman in good health and CMV-seropositive.

The chain combines TRBV9 with TRBJ2-3; a weak D match, TRBD2 (6 bases). Germline-derived CDR1 and CDR2 are SGDLS and YYNGEE. The V and J ends lost 4 bases and 6 bases respectively, with 12 bases between them. CDR3 length equals 13 residues. CDR3 loop: CASSFSRGDTQYF. The CDR3 region has the DNA TGTGCCAGCAGCTTCAGTCGGGGGGATACGCAGTATTTT.

This chain connects TRBV4-1 to TRBJ2-7, with 10 bases matching TRBD2. The V and J ends lost 4 bases and 0 bases, in that order; junction bases with no gene match: 15. Germline values: CDR1 MGHRA, CDR2 YSYEKL. This CDR3 comprises 19 residues. This CDR3 is CASSRIPGLAGAYSYEQYF. The CDR3 nucleotides are TGCGCCAGCAGCCGGATCCCGGGGCTAGCGGGGGCTTACTCCTACGAGCAGTACTTC.

The V gene is TRBV21-1, the J gene TRBJ2-6; TRBD2, the table's D call, lacks a check against the DNA. TRBV21-1 is shown as a pseudogene. The CDR3 length is 16 residues. CDR3 nucleotides: TGTGCCAGCAGCCGTCGGGGGAGCTCTGGGGCCAACGTCCTGACTTTC. Protein: CASSRRGSSGANVLTF.

The rearrangement joins TRBV6-5 to TRBJ2-1; 10 positions match TRBD1. Germline V CDR1 and CDR2: MNHEY, SVGAGI. This CDR3 spans 14 amino acids. The ends lost 7 bases at V and 5 bases at J; junction bases unmatched: 5. In DNA, the CDR3 is TGTGCCAGCACCAGGGACAGGGGAAACAATGAGCAGTTCTTC. It encodes CASTRDRGNNEQFF.

The chain has TRBV5-4 and TRBJ2-5; perhaps TRBD2 as D (5 bases). Germline V gene sequence: CDR1 SGHNT, CDR2 YYREEE (reference sequence). This CDR3 is 14 amino acids long. With 1 base removed from V and 5 bases from J, the gap between germline ends came to 12 bases. As DNA, the CDR3 is TGTGCCAGCAGCTTGAGGCTAGCTCAGGAGACCCAGTACTTC. It translates to CASSLRLAQETQYF. The complete variable domain, with remaining parts taken from reference TRBV5-4 and TRBJ2-5, reads ETGVTQSPTHLIKTRGQQVTLRCSSQSGHNTVSWYQQALGQGPQFIFQYYREEENGRGNFPPRFSGLQFPNYSSELNVNALELDDSALYLCASSLRLAQETQYFGPGTRLLVL.

The genes are TRBV5-4 and TRBJ1-2, with D perhaps TRBD1 (5 bases). The V end was cut by 2 bases, the J end by 6 bases, with 17 bases between. CDR1 is SGHNT and CDR2 is YYREEE in the germline V gene (reference sequence). The CDR3 consists of 15 residues. CDR3: CASSFPGSRGDGYTF. The CDR3 coding sequence is TGTGCCAGCAGCTTCCCCGGTTCAAGGGGCGATGGCTACACCTTC.

This chain uses TRBV15 with TRBJ1-3, with D possibly TRBD1 on 5 matching bases. The CDR3 contains 17 residues. V was clipped by 0 bases and J by 3 bases, with 15 bases between them. The V gene's germline CDR1 is LNHNV and CDR2 YYDKDF (reference sequence). As DNA, the CDR3 is TGTGCCACCAGCAGAGACCCCAGGGCCAAGGGTGGAAACACCATATATTTT. It yields the protein CATSRDPRAKGGNTIYF. Filled out from reference TRBV15 and TRBJ1-3, the complete variable domain reads DAMVIQNPRYQVTQFGKPVTLSCSQTLNHNVMYWYQQKSSQAPKLLFHYYDKDFNNEADTPDNFQSRRPNTSFCFLDIRSPGLGDTAMYLCATSRDPRAKGGNTIYFGEGSWLTVV.

This clone was recorded a few times. This sequence joins TRBV29-1 and TRBJ1-1, with D tentatively TRBD1 (6 bases). V gave up 4 bases and J gave up 11 bases, with 20 bases separating them. Germline CDR1 reads SQVTM; CDR2 reads ANQGSEA. There are 13 residues in the CDR3. CDR3 coding DNA: TGCAGCGTTGCTACAGGGAACCCCCCGCTCGCTTTCTTT. This codes for CSVATGNPPLAFF.